This is a list of T cell receptor beta chains from one sample in a study of T cell responses to AZD1222 COVID-19 vaccine. Sequencing was performed with immunoSEQ multiplex PCR; in TCRdb, only in-frame clones are kept and a portion is missing. In the table there are 110,000 to 150,000 clones, approximately 83% of which are singletons. Sequences were derived from peripheral blood, sampled on day 0 of AZD1222 vaccination. These receptors all stem from an adult in good health. Both conserved end residues are part of each CDR3. The D gene is left open where the match is weak. Expanded clones are given a class, and other clones once, few, many or no size at all.

clone size,J gene,D gene,V gene,CDR3 protein,CDR3 DNA
once,TRBJ1-2,NA,TRBV7-9,CASTTDGLYGYTF,TGTGCCAGCACTACAGATGGGCTCTATGGCTACACCTTC
NA,TRBJ2-7,NA,TRBV7-8,CASSRTGSYEQYF,TGTGCCAGCAGCCGGACTGGCTCCTACGAGCAGTACTTC
NA,TRBJ1-2,NA,TRBV28,CARRGYGYTF,TGTGCCAGGAGAGGCTATGGCTACACCTTC
NA,TRBJ1-2,NA,TRBV18,CASSTGTAGYTF,TGTGCCAGCTCCACGGGTACCGCTGGCTACACCTTC
NA,TRBJ2-2,TRBD2,TRBV19,CASLIAGGRNTGELFF,TGTGCCAGTCTTATAGCGGGAGGTCGGAACACCGGGGAGCTGTTTTTT
NA,TRBJ2-7,NA,TRBV18,CASSPWTGSEYEQYF,TGTGCCAGCTCACCATGGACCGGGAGCGAGTACGAGCAGTACTTC
NA,TRBJ2-7,TRBD1,TRBV4-2,CASSRDTGTGFPYEQYF,TGTGCCAGCAGCCGGGACACCGGGACAGGGTTTCCCTACGAGCAGTACTTC
NA,TRBJ2-7,NA,TRBV27,CASSFTGGGYEQYF,TGTGCCAGCAGTTTCACAGGGGGGGGCTACGAGCAGTACTTC
NA,TRBJ1-2,NA,TRBV5-1,CASSLGGEEGYTF,TGCGCCAGCAGCTTGGGAGGGGAAGAGGGCTACACCTTC
NA,TRBJ1-1,NA,TRBV9,CASSVEPMNTEAFF,TGTGCCAGCAGCGTAGAACCCATGAACACTGAAGCTTTCTTT
NA,TRBJ2-3,NA,TRBV5-1,CASTPLVTDTQYF,TGCGCCAGCACCCCTCTAGTCACAGATACGCAGTATTTT
NA,TRBJ1-6,NA,TRBV11-2,CASSIGQTPLHF,TGTGCCAGCAGCATAGGCCAGACACCCCTCCACTTT
NA,TRBJ1-2,NA,TRBV27,CASSYTGTSYGYTF,TGTGCCAGCAGCTACACCGGGACGTCCTATGGCTACACCTTC
NA,TRBJ2-7,TRBD2,TRBV6-2/TRBV6-3,CASSQRPGTSGSYYEQYF,TGTGCCAGCAGTCAACGTCCCGGGACTAGCGGGAGTTACTACGAGCAGTACTTC
NA,TRBJ2-7,NA,TRBV2,CASSSYEQYF,TGTGCCAGCAGTTCCTACGAGCAGTACTTC
NA,TRBJ2-1,NA,TRBV7-8,CASSSTPLAAGYNEQFF,TGTGCCAGCAGCTCTACGCCATTAGCGGCAGGATACAATGAGCAGTTCTTC
NA,TRBJ1-1,NA,TRBV19,CATTDLNTEAFF,TGTGCCACCACAGATCTGAACACTGAAGCTTTCTTT
NA,TRBJ2-1,TRBD1,TRBV5-1,CASSQGQGSYNEQFF,TGCGCCAGCAGCCAGGGACAGGGTTCCTACAATGAGCAGTTCTTC
NA,TRBJ1-2,NA,TRBV29-1,CSVNQNSAHSRYGYTF,TGCAGCGTCAACCAGAACAGTGCCCATTCCCGCTATGGCTACACCTTC
NA,TRBJ1-2,NA,TRBV5-6,CASSFAEGGGYTF,TGTGCCAGCAGCTTCGCCGAGGGTGGTGGCTACACCTTC